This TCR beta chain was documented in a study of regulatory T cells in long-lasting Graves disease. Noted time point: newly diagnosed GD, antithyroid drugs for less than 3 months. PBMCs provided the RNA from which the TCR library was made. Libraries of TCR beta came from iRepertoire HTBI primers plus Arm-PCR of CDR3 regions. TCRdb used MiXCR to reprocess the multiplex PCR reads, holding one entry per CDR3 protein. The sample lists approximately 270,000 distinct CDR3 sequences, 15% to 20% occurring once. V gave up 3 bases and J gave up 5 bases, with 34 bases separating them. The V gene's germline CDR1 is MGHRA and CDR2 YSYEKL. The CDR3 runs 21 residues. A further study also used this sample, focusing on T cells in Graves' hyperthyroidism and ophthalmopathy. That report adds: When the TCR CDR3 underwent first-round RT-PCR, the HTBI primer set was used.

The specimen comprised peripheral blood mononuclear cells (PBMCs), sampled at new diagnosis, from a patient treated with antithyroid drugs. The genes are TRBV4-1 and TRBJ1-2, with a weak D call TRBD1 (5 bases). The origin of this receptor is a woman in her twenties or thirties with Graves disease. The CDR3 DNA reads TGCGCCAGCAGCCAGAACCTAAGATTAGGGGACGGAGGGCCACTTACATATGGCTACACCTTC. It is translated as CASSQNLRLGDGGPLTYGYTF.